Below are 32 T cell receptor beta chains sequenced from a single sample in a study of T cell repertoires in cytomegalovirus infection. TCRdb re-called the reads with MiXCR, one entry per CDR3 protein. The sample carries hundreds of thousands of distinct CDR3 sequences, about 24% recorded once. Input material: CD8+ T cells from PBMCs. These receptors came from a human donor in good health (CMV status not recorded). Some clones in this sample may be carry-over from other donors' samples.

This sequence joins TRBV2 and TRBJ1-6, with unresolved D. Trimming took 3 bases from V and 5 from J, leaving 11 bases between them. Germline-derived CDR1 and CDR2 are SNHLY and FYNNEI. The CDR3 extends over 15 amino acids. The CDR3 region is CASSEKVLDNSPLHF. The CDR3 nucleotides are TGTGCCAGCAGTGAGAAGGTCCTGGATAATTCACCCCTCCACTTT.

The V and J genes are TRBV12-3 or TRBV12-4 and TRBJ2-1; 12 positions match TRBD1. Trimming at V came to 8 bases and at J to 7 bases, leaving 9 bases not matched to a gene. The CDR3 is made up of 15 amino acids. The CDR3 loop reads CASQPGTGGKNEQFF. The CDR3 nucleotides read TGTGCCAGCCAGCCAGGGACAGGGGGCAAGAATGAGCAGTTCTTC.

This clonotype was detected a few times. V gene TRBV27 combines with J gene TRBJ2-7, with 10 bases fitting TRBD1. The CDR3 is made up of 16 amino acids. CDR1 MNHEY and CDR2 SMNVEV come from the germline V gene (reference sequence). V shed 6 bases, J shed 3 bases, and the junction held 11 bases outside the gene matches. This chain's CDR3 is CASSLSGTGDHYEQYV. DNA of the CDR3: TGTGCCAGCAGCCTCTCCGGGACAGGGGACCACTACGAGCAGTACGTC.

V usage is TRBV29-1 and J usage is TRBJ1-2; no clear D gene. V shed 5 bases and J shed 4 bases, with 11 bases lying between them. Per germline, CDR1 SQVTM and CDR2 ANQGSEA. CDR3 length equals 12 residues. The CDR3 is CSVFPSSYGYTF. CDR3 bases: TGCAGCGTTTTCCCCTCGTCCTATGGCTACACCTTC.

The genes are TRBV4-1 and TRBJ2-2; 9 bases agree with TRBD1. Germline V lookup: CDR1 MGHRA, CDR2 YSYEKL. The J segment lost 5 bases and the V segment lost 3 bases, leaving 4 bases of the junction unmatched. This CDR3 is built from 15 residues. The CDR3 spells CASSQGQGQTGELFF. CDR3 nucleotides: TGCGCCAGCAGCCAGGGACAGGGCCAAACCGGGGAGCTGTTTTTT.

CDR3 coding DNA: TGTGCCAGCAGCAAGAGACAGGGTCCTTTCTTT. Translated, it gives CASSKRQGPFF. This chain joins TRBV28 and TRBJ1-1, with 7 bases fitting TRBD1. The V segment lost 6 bases and the J segment 12 bases; nucleotides outside the gene matches: 7. The CDR3 runs to 11 residues. In germline, CDR1 is MDHEN, CDR2 SYDVKM.

The CDR3 bases are TGTGCCAGCAGTTTCGTAGCGGGGGGGCCAAATGAGCAGTTCTTC. Protein product: CASSFVAGGPNEQFF. This sequence joins TRBV6-5 and TRBJ2-1; 11 nucleotides line up with TRBD2. Trimming cost V 4 bases and J 7 bases; bases outside gene matches: 6. CDR3 length equals 15 residues. Looked up from germline, CDR1 is MNHEY and CDR2 is SVGAGI.

The table lists this clonotype with a few counts. This rearrangement joins TRBV6-5 to TRBJ2-5; the match to TRBD2 covers 12 bases. The length of the CDR3 is 17 residues. V shed 5 bases, J shed 7 bases, and the junction held 14 bases outside the gene matches. CDR1 MNHEY and CDR2 SVGAGI come from the germline V gene. In DNA form, the CDR3 reads TGTGCCAGCAGTCTACTAGCGGGGGGCCCTCCAAGAGGGACCCAGTACTTC. Translation: CASSLLAGGPPRGTQYF.

The chain links TRBV29-1 to TRBJ2-1; D may be TRBD1 (6 bases). This CDR3 contains 15 residues. Germline V CDR1 and CDR2: SQVTM, ANQGSEA. Trimming cost V 5 bases and J 7 bases, with 21 bases left between them. As DNA, the CDR3 is TGCAGCGTTCGCTGGACAGCCATTACAAAAAATGAGCAGTTCTTC. It specifies CSVRWTAITKNEQFF.

CDR3 loop: CASTGSSGYTF. The CDR3 DNA reads as TGCGCCAGCACAGGGTCGAGTGGCTACACCTTC. This sequence joins TRBV10-2 and TRBJ1-2; possibly TRBD1 for D (5 bases). Trimming took 7 bases from V and 7 from J, leaving 10 bases between them. Germline V lookup: CDR1 WSHSY, CDR2 SAAADI. CDR3 length: 11 amino acids.

This clonotype occurred a few times. The rearrangement joins TRBV6-6 to TRBJ2-2, with D uncertain. This CDR3 has 14 residues. Trimming took off 1 base at V and 0 bases at J, with 3 bases between the two ends. Germline V CDR1 and CDR2: MNHNY, SVGAGI (reference sequence). CDR3 nucleotide sequence: TGTGCCAGCAGTTACTGGGCGAACACCGGGGAGCTGTTTTTT. Its protein product is CASSYWANTGELFF.

This clonotype was counted many times. The chain links TRBV12-3 or TRBV12-4 to TRBJ2-7; perhaps TRBD2 as D (7 bases). Deletions cut 6 bases from V and 3 bases from J, with 15 bases between. This CDR3 is built from 14 residues. The CDR3 reads CASSSGGRVYEQYF. For the CDR3, the DNA is TGTGCCAGCAGCTCGGGGGGCCGGGTCTACGAGCAGTACTTC.

J is TRBJ2-1 and V is TRBV2; D gene ambiguous. The CDR3 runs 15 residues. The germline V gene encodes CDR1 SNHLY and CDR2 FYNNEI. V lost 4 bases to trimming and J lost 2 bases, with 12 bases between them. For the CDR3, the DNA is TGTGCCAGCAGTGCTGTGTTTGGCCCCTACAATGAGCAGTTCTTC. Encoded protein: CASSAVFGPYNEQFF.

This clonotype has ten or more counts. The chain couples TRBV12-3 or TRBV12-4 to TRBJ1-2, with D unclear. The V end lost 7 bases, the J end lost 0 bases, and 12 bases lay between the germline ends. The CDR3 loop spans 14 amino acids. The CDR3 loop is CASTSVVANYGYTF. CDR3 coding DNA: TGTGCCAGCACCTCGGTGGTCGCTAACTATGGCTACACCTTC.

V usage is TRBV7-9 and J usage is TRBJ1-1; D gene uncertain. This CDR3 is built from 15 residues. Per the germline V gene, CDR1 is SEHNR and CDR2 is FQNEAQ (reference sequence). Trimming removed 4 bases at V and 3 bases at J, with 15 bases between. This CDR3 reads CASSYTSSVDTEAFF. As DNA, the CDR3 is TGTGCCAGCAGCTATACTTCTTCCGTGGACACTGAAGCTTTCTTT.

This clonotype was detected only a few times. The chain joins TRBV29-1 to TRBJ2-7, with a weak D call TRBD1 (6 bases). This CDR3 contains 13 residues. Germline values: CDR1 SQVTM, CDR2 ANQGSEA. Trimming removed 3 bases from V and 5 bases from J, with 14 bases in between. CDR3 in amino acids: CSVDISGVDEQYF. For the CDR3, the DNA is TGCAGCGTTGATATTTCAGGGGTCGACGAGCAGTACTTC.

This clonotype has ten or more counts. CDR3 in amino acids: CASSLGYRTSGGAYNEQFF. The DNA of the CDR3 is TGTGCCAGCAGCTTAGGATATAGGACTAGCGGGGGGGCCTACAATGAGCAGTTCTTC. V and J are TRBV7-2 and TRBJ2-1; TRBD2 agrees at 15 bases. This CDR3 comprises 19 residues. V shed 1 base and J 2 bases; nucleotides not matched to a gene: 6. Looked up from germline, CDR1 is SGHTA and CDR2 is FQGNSA.

This clonotype was seen more than once but under ten times. An end of the junction does not agree with germline; a read error may underlie this. The chain uses TRBV7-6 and TRBJ2-5; tentatively, D is TRBD1 (5 bases). This CDR3 contains 15 residues. The germline V gene encodes CDR1 SGHVS and CDR2 FNYEAQ. This CDR3 is CASSLDKTVGETQYF. In DNA form, the CDR3 reads TGTGCTAGCAGCTTGGACAAAACCGTCGGAGAGACCCAGTACTTC.

The chain employs TRBV28 and TRBJ2-5; unclear D gene. This CDR3 has 14 amino acids. Germline V gene lookup returns CDR1 MDHEN and CDR2 SYDVKM. V dropped 2 bases and J dropped 0 bases, with 7 bases sitting between them. The CDR3 here is CASSLRAYQETQYF. CDR3 nucleotide sequence: TGTGCCAGCAGTTTAAGAGCGTACCAAGAGACCCAGTACTTC.

This chain links TRBV7-9 with TRBJ1-1; D ambiguous. The CDR3 has 15 amino acids. The germline V gene has CDR1 SEHNR and CDR2 FQNEAQ (reference sequence). Deletions cut 2 bases from V and 2 bases from J, with 12 bases between. The CDR3 nucleotides read TGTGCCAGCAGCTTATCATCCCCAGAAAACACTGAAGCTTTCTTT. Translation: CASSLSSPENTEAFF.

The chain joins TRBV10-3 to TRBJ2-7, with TRBD1 identical over 9 bases. From germline, CDR1 is ENHRY and CDR2 SYGVKD. The V gene end was trimmed by 6 bases and the J gene end by 6 bases; junction bases not matched to a gene: 12. This CDR3 has 15 residues. CDR3 residues: CAIRVRIDRGIEQYF. The CDR3 nucleotides read TGTGCCATCAGAGTGCGGATTGACAGGGGGATCGAGCAGTACTTC.

In the case of this clonotype: A read error is possible here, since a much larger clone lies one base away. The chain employs TRBV20-1 and TRBJ2-7, with D perhaps TRBD1 (6 bases). Trimming shortened V by 0 bases and J by 8 bases, and 17 bases separated the two germline ends. Germline CDR1 and CDR2: DFQATT and SNEGSKA (reference sequence). The CDR3 runs to 14 residues. The CDR3 bases are TGCAGTGCTAGAGATCGACAGGAATCGTTCAAGCAGTACGTC. As protein: CSARDRQESFKQYV.

The chain combines TRBV6-2 or TRBV6-3 with TRBJ2-5; D is ambiguous. The length of the CDR3 is 15 residues. V lost 2 bases, J lost 4 bases, and 14 bases lay in between. Germline CDR1 is MNHEY and CDR2 is SVGEGT. The CDR3 loop is CASSYLHTTAETQYF. Written as DNA, the CDR3 is TGTGCCAGCAGTTACCTCCATACAACGGCAGAGACCCAGTACTTC.

This clonotype has a handful of counts. The DNA of the CDR3 is TGCGCCAGCAGCCAAGTCCCCCTCGGGGACAATGAGCAGTTCTTC. Its translation: CASSQVPLGDNEQFF. The genes are TRBV4-3 and TRBJ2-1; D possibly corresponds to TRBD2 (5 bases). CDR1 and CDR2 from the germline V gene are LGHNA and YSLEER. Trimming took 1 base from V and 5 from J, leaving 12 bases between them. CDR3 size: 15 residues.

This chain links TRBV20-1 with TRBJ2-1; the match to TRBD1 covers 7 bases. Germline values: CDR1 DFQATT, CDR2 SNEGSKA (reference sequence). V gave up 0 bases and J gave up 4 bases; unmatched junction bases: 9. This CDR3 spans 16 amino acids. CDR3: CSARDGETGRYNEQFF. CDR3 nucleotide sequence: TGCAGTGCTAGAGATGGTGAGACAGGGAGATACAATGAGCAGTTCTTC.

This clonotype was observed a few times. V gene TRBV28 combines with J gene TRBJ2-3, with 9 bases identical to TRBD1. Germline values: CDR1 MDHEN, CDR2 SYDVKM. The CDR3 sequence is 14 residues long. The V and J ends lost 5 bases and 4 bases, in that order; junction bases with no gene match: 4. The CDR3 bases are TGTGCCAGCAGTAGGGACAGGGTATCAGATACGCAGTATTTT. Residues: CASSRDRVSDTQYF.

With regard to this clonotype: This may be a read error: a much more frequent sequence differs by one nucleotide. This chain joins TRBV2 and TRBJ2-2; tentatively, D is TRBD2 (5 bases). V lost 10 bases and J 4 bases, leaving 10 bases between the germline ends. Germline V gene sequence: CDR1 SNHLY, CDR2 FYNNEI. The CDR3 spans 12 residues. The CDR3 nucleotides read TGTGCCAAGGACTGGGCCACCGGGGAGCTGTTTTTT. Encoded protein: CAKDWATGELFF.

With regard to this clonotype: One end of the junction is discordant with germline, which a read error may explain. This sequence joins TRBV7-9 and TRBJ1-5; 8 bases fit TRBD1. This CDR3 contains 14 residues. CDR1 and CDR2 (germline): SEHNR, FQNEAQ (reference sequence). The CDR3 nucleotides read TGTGCCAACAGCTCCGGGTCAGGGGGCCAGCCCCAGCATTTT. Its translation is CANSSGSGGQPQHF.

This clonotype has a count of ten or more. The chain is built from TRBV6-2 or TRBV6-3 and TRBJ2-1, with 12 bases fitting TRBD2. The junction had 4 bases not matched to a gene; V was cut back by 10 bases and J by 6 bases. The CDR3 consists of 13 residues. Germline V gives CDR1 MNHEY, CDR2 SVGEGT. The CDR3 nucleotides read TGTGCCACTCTAGCGGGGGGGCCCAATGAGCAGTTCTTC. This translates into CATLAGGPNEQFF.

A few counts support this clonotype. The chain uses TRBV29-1 and TRBJ2-3; TRBD2 aligns across 9 bases. The CDR3 contains 16 residues. Per germline, CDR1 SQVTM and CDR2 ANQGSEA. V gave up 2 bases and J gave up 2 bases; unmatched junction bases: 8. The CDR3 region has the DNA TGCAGCGTTGAATTATGGCGGGGGGGCGTCACAGATACGCAGTATTTT. Its translation is CSVELWRGGVTDTQYF.

This clonotype was seen repeatedly, ten times or more. The chain combines TRBV7-9 with TRBJ2-2; D is ambiguous. V was trimmed by 3 bases and J by 0 bases, leaving 5 bases between them. This CDR3 spans 14 amino acids. Germline loops: CDR1 SEHNR, CDR2 FQNEAQ (reference sequence). Written as DNA, the CDR3 is TGTGCCAGCAGCTTTAGAGCGAACACCGGGGAGCTGTTTTTT. Protein sequence: CASSFRANTGELFF.

CDR3 protein: CASSPVGYSNQPQHF. The CDR3 DNA is TGTGCCAGCAGCCCGGTCGGATATAGCAATCAGCCCCAGCATTTT. This chain uses TRBV5-5 with TRBJ1-5, with unresolved D. The germline V and J ends were trimmed by 4 bases and 0 bases, with 11 bases remaining between them. Germline V gene lookup returns CDR1 SGHKS and CDR2 YYEKEE (reference sequence). CDR3 length equals 15 residues.